These T cell receptor beta chains were read from a single sample in a study of T cell responses to AZD1222 COVID-19 vaccine. Repertoires were generated with immunoSEQ multiplex PCR, while TCRdb's copy carries only in-frame clones and drops some. The data contain about 48,000 clones, around 89% of them singletons. Sequenced here: peripheral blood, sampled 28 days after the second AZD1222 dose. The receptor set was obtained from an adult who received the AZD1222 COVID-19 vaccine. CDR3s include the opening cysteine and the closing phenylalanine or tryptophan. Fields, in order: V gene, clone size, D gene, J gene, CDR3 protein, CDR3 DNA. The D gene is left open where the match is weak. Clone size, where shown, is once, few, many, or a class for clones that have expanded.

v_gene: TRBV21-1
abundance: NA
d_gene: NA
j_gene: TRBJ2-1
CDR3aa: CATVLAGGYYEQFF
CDR3nt: TGTGCCACCGTACTAGCGGGGGGGTACTATGAGCAGTTCTTC

v_gene: TRBV10-3
abundance: NA
d_gene: NA
j_gene: TRBJ2-6
CDR3aa: CAISEGSSGANVLTF
CDR3nt: TGTGCCATCAGTGAGGGGTCCTCTGGGGCCAACGTCCTGACTTTC

v_gene: TRBV15
abundance: NA
d_gene: NA
j_gene: TRBJ2-1
CDR3aa: CATSRGPDSYNEQFF
CDR3nt: TGTGCCACCAGCAGAGGGCCAGACTCCTACAATGAGCAGTTCTTC

v_gene: TRBV4-1
abundance: NA
d_gene: NA
j_gene: TRBJ2-7
CDR3aa: CASSHMALGYSYEQYF
CDR3nt: TGCGCCAGCAGCCACATGGCGTTGGGCTACTCCTACGAGCAGTACTTC

v_gene: TRBV6-5
abundance: NA
d_gene: NA
j_gene: TRBJ2-7
CDR3aa: CASTRTLEQYF
CDR3nt: TGTGCCTCCACAAGGACCCTCGAGCAGTACTTC

v_gene: TRBV18
abundance: NA
d_gene: NA
j_gene: TRBJ1-5
CDR3aa: CASSYGGPGSNQPQHF
CDR3nt: TGTGCCAGCTCGTATGGGGGGCCCGGTAGCAATCAGCCCCAGCATTTT

v_gene: TRBV7-9
abundance: NA
d_gene: NA
j_gene: TRBJ2-7
CDR3aa: CASSLALGKDEQYF
CDR3nt: TGTGCCAGCAGCCTGGCCTTAGGGAAGGACGAGCAGTACTTC

v_gene: TRBV7-9
abundance: NA
d_gene: TRBD2
j_gene: TRBJ2-3
CDR3aa: CASSPRSSGRRTDTQYF
CDR3nt: TGTGCCAGCAGCCCCCGCTCTAGCGGGAGACGCACAGATACGCAGTATTTT

v_gene: TRBV10-2
abundance: NA
d_gene: NA
j_gene: TRBJ2-7
CDR3aa: CASSVRNSYEQYF
CDR3nt: TGCGCCAGCAGTGTTCGGAATTCCTACGAGCAGTACTTC

v_gene: TRBV11-2
abundance: NA
d_gene: NA
j_gene: TRBJ1-2
CDR3aa: CASSAGYNNYGYTF
CDR3nt: TGTGCCAGCAGCGCAGGGTATAATAACTATGGCTACACCTTC

v_gene: TRBV6-5
abundance: NA
d_gene: NA
j_gene: TRBJ1-2
CDR3aa: CASNLRTYYGYTF
CDR3nt: TGTGCCAGCAATCTTAGGACTTACTATGGCTACACCTTC

v_gene: TRBV3-1/TRBV3-2
abundance: NA
d_gene: TRBD1
j_gene: TRBJ2-1
CDR3aa: CASSLTGGVNEQFF
CDR3nt: TGTGCCAGCAGCTTGACAGGGGGGGTCAATGAGCAGTTCTTC

v_gene: TRBV23-1
abundance: once
d_gene: TRBD1
j_gene: TRBJ2-7
CDR3aa: CASSHQNDRGHEQYF
CDR3nt: TGCGCCAGCAGTCACCAAAACGACAGGGGGCACGAGCAGTACTTC

v_gene: TRBV5-6
abundance: NA
d_gene: TRBD1
j_gene: TRBJ1-5
CDR3aa: CASSTTGQGVNQPQHF
CDR3nt: TGTGCCAGCAGTACTACGGGACAGGGGGTCAATCAGCCCCAGCATTTT

v_gene: TRBV5-1
abundance: once
d_gene: TRBD2
j_gene: TRBJ2-2
CDR3aa: CASGTPGWDGEGRSTNTGELFF
CDR3nt: TGCGCCAGCGGGACGCCTGGCTGGGATGGGGAGGGCCGGTCTACGAACACCGGGGAGCTGTTTTTT

v_gene: TRBV7-9
abundance: few
d_gene: NA
j_gene: TRBJ1-1
CDR3aa: CASSLVPVGNLGAFF
CDR3nt: TGTGCCAGCAGCTTAGTTCCGGTGGGGAACTTGGGAGCTTTCTTT

v_gene: TRBV29-1
abundance: NA
d_gene: NA
j_gene: TRBJ1-1
CDR3aa: CSVSTVNTEAFF
CDR3nt: TGCAGCGTTTCGACAGTGAACACTGAAGCTTTCTTT

v_gene: TRBV5-8
abundance: NA
d_gene: NA
j_gene: TRBJ1-5
CDR3aa: CASSSGQPQHF
CDR3nt: TGTGCCAGCAGCTCCGGGCAGCCCCAGCATTTT

v_gene: TRBV7-6
abundance: NA
d_gene: TRBD1
j_gene: TRBJ2-3
CDR3aa: CASSLPRDRGDTDTQYF
CDR3nt: TGTGCCAGCAGCTTACCTCGGGACAGGGGGGACACAGATACGCAGTATTTT

v_gene: TRBV5-1
abundance: NA
d_gene: NA
j_gene: TRBJ1-5
CDR3aa: CASSLGPLANQPQHF
CDR3nt: TGCGCCAGCAGCTTGGGGCCCCTGGCCAATCAGCCCCAGCATTTT

v_gene: TRBV5-1
abundance: NA
d_gene: NA
j_gene: TRBJ2-3
CDR3aa: CASLREGYGSGTQYF
CDR3nt: TGCGCCAGCTTGAGAGAGGGATATGGGTCAGGTACGCAGTATTTT

v_gene: TRBV2
abundance: NA
d_gene: NA
j_gene: TRBJ2-7
CDR3aa: CARQEVALLGYEQYF
CDR3nt: TGTGCCAGGCAAGAAGTGGCCCTGCTCGGCTACGAGCAGTACTTC

v_gene: TRBV27
abundance: NA
d_gene: NA
j_gene: TRBJ2-1
CDR3aa: CASTPVVEGPNEQFF
CDR3nt: TGTGCCAGCACCCCAGTCGTTGAAGGGCCCAATGAGCAGTTCTTC

v_gene: TRBV2
abundance: NA
d_gene: NA
j_gene: TRBJ1-1
CDR3aa: CASSGGGRTEAFF
CDR3nt: TGTGCCAGCAGTGGAGGAGGGAGAACTGAAGCTTTCTTT

v_gene: TRBV7-9
abundance: NA
d_gene: NA
j_gene: TRBJ1-5
CDR3aa: CASRGGDGQPQHF
CDR3nt: TGTGCCAGCAGGGGGGGCGACGGCCAGCCCCAGCATTTT

v_gene: TRBV5-1
abundance: once
d_gene: NA
j_gene: TRBJ2-1
CDR3aa: CASSPQSFAGPESYNEQFF
CDR3nt: TGCGCCAGCAGCCCCCAAAGTTTTGCAGGGCCGGAGTCCTACAATGAGCAGTTCTTC

v_gene: TRBV9
abundance: NA
d_gene: TRBD2
j_gene: TRBJ2-5
CDR3aa: CASSVGPSGAGETQYF
CDR3nt: TGTGCCAGCAGCGTAGGGCCTAGCGGGGCGGGAGAGACCCAGTACTTC

v_gene: TRBV25-1
abundance: NA
d_gene: TRBD1
j_gene: TRBJ1-3
CDR3aa: CASRSGTGYGNTIYF
CDR3nt: TGTGCCAGCAGATCCGGGACAGGGTATGGAAACACCATATATTTT

v_gene: TRBV2
abundance: NA
d_gene: NA
j_gene: TRBJ1-3
CDR3aa: CASSMRTVSSGNTIYF
CDR3nt: TGTGCCAGCAGTATGAGGACGGTGAGCTCTGGAAACACCATATATTTT

v_gene: TRBV7-9
abundance: NA
d_gene: NA
j_gene: TRBJ1-3
CDR3aa: CASSLAGVPGGNTIYF
CDR3nt: TGTGCCAGCAGCTTAGCAGGGGTCCCGGGTGGAAACACCATATATTTT

v_gene: TRBV6-5
abundance: NA
d_gene: TRBD2
j_gene: TRBJ2-2
CDR3aa: CASGWTSGSGGELFF
CDR3nt: TGTGCCAGCGGGTGGACTAGCGGGAGTGGCGGGGAGCTGTTTTTT

v_gene: TRBV12-2
abundance: NA
d_gene: NA
j_gene: TRBJ1-5
CDR3aa: CARAGGQPQHF
CDR3nt: TGTGCAAGGGCTGGGGGTCAGCCCCAGCATTTT

v_gene: TRBV28
abundance: NA
d_gene: NA
j_gene: TRBJ1-2
CDR3aa: CASRPQGPLGDYGYTF
CDR3nt: TGTGCCAGCCGCCCACAGGGACCTCTGGGGGACTATGGCTACACCTTC